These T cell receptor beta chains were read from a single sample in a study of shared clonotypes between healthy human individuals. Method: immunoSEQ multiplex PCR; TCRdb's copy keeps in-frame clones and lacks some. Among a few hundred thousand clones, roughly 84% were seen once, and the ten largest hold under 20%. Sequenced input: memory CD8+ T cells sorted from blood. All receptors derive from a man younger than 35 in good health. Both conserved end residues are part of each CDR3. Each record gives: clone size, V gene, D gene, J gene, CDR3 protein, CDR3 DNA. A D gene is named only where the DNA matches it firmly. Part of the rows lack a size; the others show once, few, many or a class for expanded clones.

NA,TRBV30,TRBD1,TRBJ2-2,CAWSFTGVWTGELFF,TGTGCCTGGAGTTTTACAGGGGTGTGGACCGGGGAGCTGTTTTTT
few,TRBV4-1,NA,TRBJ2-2,CASSQLGAGRNTGELFF,TGCGCCAGCAGCCAACTTGGGGCGGGAAGGAACACCGGGGAGCTGTTTTTT
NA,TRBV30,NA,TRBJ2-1,CAWSADPYNEQFF,TGTGCCTGGAGCGCTGACCCATACAATGAGCAGTTCTTC
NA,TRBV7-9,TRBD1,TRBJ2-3,CASSLGQGAIDTQYF,TGTGCCAGCAGCTTAGGACAGGGGGCGATTGATACGCAGTATTTT
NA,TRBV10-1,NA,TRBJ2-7,CASSESSVWAGEQYF,TGCGCCAGCAGTGAGTCTTCCGTGTGGGCCGGCGAGCAGTACTTC
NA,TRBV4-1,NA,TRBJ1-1,CASSQVEGHQPAFF,TGCGCCAGCAGCCAAGTAGAGGGGCACCAGCCTGCTTTCTTT
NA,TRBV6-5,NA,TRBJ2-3,CASSKTGPPTDTQYF,TGTGCCAGCAGTAAGACAGGTCCCCCCACAGATACGCAGTATTTT
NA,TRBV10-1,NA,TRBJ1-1,CASSEGRMTEAFF,TGCGCCAGCAGTGAAGGGAGGATGACTGAAGCTTTCTTT
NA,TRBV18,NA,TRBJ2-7,CASSPYNEQYF,TGTGCCAGCTCCCCTTACAACGAGCAGTACTTC
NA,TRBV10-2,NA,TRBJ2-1,CASKGDNEQFF,TGCGCCAGCAAGGGGGACAATGAGCAGTTCTTC
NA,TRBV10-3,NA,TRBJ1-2,CAISESDTNHYGYTF,TGTGCCATCAGTGAGTCCGACACGAACCACTATGGCTACACCTTC
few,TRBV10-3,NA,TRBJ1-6,CAISERGGDSPLHF,TGTGCCATCAGTGAGCGGGGAGGGGATTCACCCCTCCACTTT
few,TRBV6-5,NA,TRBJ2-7,CASSYSPEAGEQYF,TGTGCCAGCAGTTACTCACCTGAGGCAGGCGAGCAGTACTTC
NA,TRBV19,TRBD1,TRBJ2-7,CATEQGRQGAREQYF,TGTGCCACCGAGCAAGGGAGACAGGGGGCGCGGGAGCAGTACTTC
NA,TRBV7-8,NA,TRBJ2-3,CASSFTDTQYF,TGTGCCAGCAGCTTTACAGATACGCAGTATTTT
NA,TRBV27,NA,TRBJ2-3,CASSPWPRSTDTQYF,TGTGCCAGCAGCCCCTGGCCCAGGAGCACAGATACGCAGTATTTT
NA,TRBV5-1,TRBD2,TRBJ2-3,CASSGGLAGSLFTDTQYF,TGCGCCAGCAGCGGGGGTTTAGCGGGGAGCCTCTTCACAGATACGCAGTATTTT
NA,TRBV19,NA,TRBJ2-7,CASSIDMAEQYF,TGTGCCAGTAGTATTGACATGGCGGAGCAGTACTTC
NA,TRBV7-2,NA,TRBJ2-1,CASSPGRVNEQFF,TGTGCCAGCAGCCCAGGACGAGTCAATGAGCAGTTCTTC
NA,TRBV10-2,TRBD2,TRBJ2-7,CASKQPGLAEVYEQYF,TGCGCCAGCAAACAACCGGGACTAGCGGAAGTCTACGAGCAGTACTTC
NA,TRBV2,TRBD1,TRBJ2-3,CASTSFPGQSTDTQYF,TGTGCCAGCACCTCCTTCCCGGGACAGAGCACAGATACGCAGTATTTT
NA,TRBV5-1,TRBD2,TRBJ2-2,CASSGLAGRTGELFF,TGCGCCAGCAGCGGACTAGCGGGAAGAACCGGGGAGCTGTTTTTT
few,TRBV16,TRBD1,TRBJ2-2,CASSQNRGNTGELFF,TGTGCCAGCAGCCAGAACAGGGGAAACACCGGGGAGCTGTTTTTT
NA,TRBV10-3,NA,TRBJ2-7,CAISGAGRESEQYF,TGTGCCATCAGTGGAGCTGGCAGGGAGTCCGAGCAGTACTTC
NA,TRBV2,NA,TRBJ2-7,CASRLQPLSYEQYF,TGTGCCAGCAGACTGCAGCCACTATCCTACGAGCAGTACTTC
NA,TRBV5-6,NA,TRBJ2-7,CASSPEGAGHYEQYF,TGTGCCAGCAGCCCGGAAGGAGCTGGCCATTACGAGCAGTACTTC
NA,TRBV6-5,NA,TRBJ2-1,CASSYWWQEFF,TGTGCCAGCAGTTATTGGTGGCAGGAGTTCTTC
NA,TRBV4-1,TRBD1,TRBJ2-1,CASSRAGTGPSSYNEQFF,TGCGCCAGCAGCCGAGCCGGGACAGGGCCTAGCTCCTACAATGAGCAGTTCTTC
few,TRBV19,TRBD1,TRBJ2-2,CASSLRQGTTGELFF,TGTGCCAGTAGTCTAAGACAGGGAACGACCGGGGAGCTGTTTTTT